These T cell receptor beta chains were read from a single sample in a study of blood T cell repertoires in COVID-19. The table came from immunoSEQ multiplex PCR; TCRdb's copy has only in-frame clones and leaves some out. Here the sample spans about 110,000 clones, around 80% being singletons. The sequencing input was peripheral blood. Receptor source: a human donor in a cohort sampled during active or convalescent COVID-19. CDR3s include the opening cysteine and the closing phenylalanine or tryptophan. Each record gives: D gene, clone size, V gene, J gene, CDR3 protein, CDR3 DNA. A D gene is named only where the DNA matches it firmly. Clone size is stated in some rows and not others, as once, few, many or a class when expanded.

NA	NA	TRBV7-9	TRBJ1-1	CASSSPGDGDTEAFF	TGTGCCAGCAGCTCGCCAGGGGATGGGGACACTGAAGCTTTCTTT
NA	NA	TRBV11-1	TRBJ2-2	CASSLLDYTGELFF	TGTGCCAGCAGCTTATTAGACTACACCGGGGAGCTGTTTTTT
TRBD2	NA	TRBV28	TRBJ2-3	CASAGGARTDTQYF	TGTGCCAGCGCGGGGGGAGCCCGCACAGATACGCAGTATTTT
NA	NA	TRBV10-1	TRBJ1-2	CASSPAGSDGYTF	TGCGCCAGCAGCCCGGCAGGGTCGGATGGCTACACCTTC
TRBD2	NA	TRBV9	TRBJ2-1	CASSDGADSGISYNEQFF	TGTGCCAGCAGCGATGGGGCGGATAGCGGGATCTCCTACAATGAGCAGTTCTTC
TRBD2	NA	TRBV6-6	TRBJ2-1	CASTNNLAGGDNEQFF	TGTGCCAGCACCAACAATCTAGCGGGGGGCGACAATGAGCAGTTCTTC
NA	NA	TRBV27	TRBJ1-1	CASSLIRGTEAFF	TGTGCCAGCAGTTTAATCAGAGGCACTGAAGCTTTCTTT
TRBD2	NA	TRBV6-2/TRBV6-3	TRBJ2-7	CASSYSRTSGDYEQYF	TGTGCCAGCAGTTACTCCCGGACTAGCGGGGATTACGAGCAGTACTTC
TRBD2	NA	TRBV5-1	TRBJ2-3	CASSRLAGGSTSTDTQYF	TGCGCCAGCAGCCGACTAGCGGGAGGCTCAACTAGCACAGATACGCAGTATTTT
NA	NA	TRBV7-8	TRBJ1-4	CASSLAGGEKLFF	TGTGCCAGCAGCTTAGCCGGAGGGGAAAAACTGTTTTTT
NA	NA	TRBV28	TRBJ2-7	CASSGGTSYEQYF	TGTGCCAGCAGCGGAGGTACGTCCTACGAGCAGTACTTC
NA	once	TRBV25-1	TRBJ2-5	CASSEYYNQETQYF	TGTGCCAGCAGTGAATATTACAACCAAGAGACCCAGTACTTC
NA	NA	TRBV27	TRBJ1-5	CASSLSDRRQPQHF	TGTGCCAGCAGTTTAAGTGACAGGAGACAGCCCCAGCATTTT
NA	few	TRBV6-1	TRBJ1-1	CASSEWPYTEAFF	TGTGCCAGCAGTGAATGGCCCTACACTGAAGCTTTCTTT
NA	NA	TRBV6-1	TRBJ2-1	CASSEEYRYYNEQFF	TGTGCCAGCAGTGAAGAGTACAGATATTACAATGAGCAGTTCTTC